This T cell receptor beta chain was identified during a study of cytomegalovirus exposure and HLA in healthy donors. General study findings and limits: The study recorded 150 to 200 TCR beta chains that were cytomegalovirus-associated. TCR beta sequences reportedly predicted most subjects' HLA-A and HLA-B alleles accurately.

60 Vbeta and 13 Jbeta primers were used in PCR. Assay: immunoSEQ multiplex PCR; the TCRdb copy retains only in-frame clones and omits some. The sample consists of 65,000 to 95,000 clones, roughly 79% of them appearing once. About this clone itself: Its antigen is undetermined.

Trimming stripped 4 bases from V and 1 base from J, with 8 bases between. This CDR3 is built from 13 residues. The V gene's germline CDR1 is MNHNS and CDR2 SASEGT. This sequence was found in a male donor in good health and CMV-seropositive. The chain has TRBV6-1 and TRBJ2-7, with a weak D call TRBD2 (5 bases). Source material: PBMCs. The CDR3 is CASSGWESYEQYF. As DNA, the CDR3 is TGTGCCAGCAGTGGTTGGGAGTCCTACGAGCAGTACTTC.